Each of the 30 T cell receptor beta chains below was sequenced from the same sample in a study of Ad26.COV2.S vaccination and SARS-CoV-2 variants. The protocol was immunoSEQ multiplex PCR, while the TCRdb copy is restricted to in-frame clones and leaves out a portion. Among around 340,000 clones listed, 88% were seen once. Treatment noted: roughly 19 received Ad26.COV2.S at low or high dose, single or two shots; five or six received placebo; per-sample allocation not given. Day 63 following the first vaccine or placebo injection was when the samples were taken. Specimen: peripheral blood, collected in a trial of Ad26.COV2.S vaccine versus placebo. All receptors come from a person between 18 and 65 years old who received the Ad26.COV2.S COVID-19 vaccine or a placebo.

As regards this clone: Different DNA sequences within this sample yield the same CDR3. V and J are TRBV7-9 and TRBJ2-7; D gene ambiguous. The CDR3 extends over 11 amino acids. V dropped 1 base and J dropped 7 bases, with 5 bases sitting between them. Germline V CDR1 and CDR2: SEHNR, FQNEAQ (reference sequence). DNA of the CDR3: TGTGCCAGCAGCTTAGGGGCAGAGCAGTACTTC. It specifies CASSLGAEQYF.

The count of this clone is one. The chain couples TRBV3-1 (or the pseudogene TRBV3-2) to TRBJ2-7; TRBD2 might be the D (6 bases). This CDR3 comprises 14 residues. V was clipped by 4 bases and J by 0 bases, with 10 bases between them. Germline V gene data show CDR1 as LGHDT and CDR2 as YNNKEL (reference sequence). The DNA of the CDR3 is TGTGCCAGCAGCCGACTAGTTTCCTCCTACGAGCAGTACTTC. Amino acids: CASSRLVSSYEQYF.

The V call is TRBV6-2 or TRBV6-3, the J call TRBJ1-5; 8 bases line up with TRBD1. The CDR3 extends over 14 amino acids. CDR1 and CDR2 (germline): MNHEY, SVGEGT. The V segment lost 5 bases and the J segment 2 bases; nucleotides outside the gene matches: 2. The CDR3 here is CASSKTGGNQPQHF. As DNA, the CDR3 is TGTGCCAGCAGTAAGACAGGGGGCAATCAGCCCCAGCATTTT.

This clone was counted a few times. Written as DNA, the CDR3 is TGTGCCAGCAGAAATCAAATGGGCAGGTCCTACGAGCAGTACTTC. Its protein product is CASRNQMGRSYEQYF. The rearrangement uses TRBV3-1 (or the pseudogene TRBV3-2) and TRBJ2-7; D is unclear. The germline V and J ends were trimmed by 6 bases and 1 base, with 16 bases remaining between them. CDR1 LGHDT and CDR2 YNNKEL come from the germline V gene (reference sequence). CDR3 size: 15 residues.

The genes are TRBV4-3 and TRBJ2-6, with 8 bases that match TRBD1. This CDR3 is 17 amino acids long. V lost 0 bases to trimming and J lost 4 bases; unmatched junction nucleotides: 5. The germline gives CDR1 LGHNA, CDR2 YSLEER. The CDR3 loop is CASSQDTGGSGANVLTF. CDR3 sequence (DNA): TGCGCCAGCAGCCAAGATACAGGGGGATCAGGGGCCAACGTCCTGACTTTC.

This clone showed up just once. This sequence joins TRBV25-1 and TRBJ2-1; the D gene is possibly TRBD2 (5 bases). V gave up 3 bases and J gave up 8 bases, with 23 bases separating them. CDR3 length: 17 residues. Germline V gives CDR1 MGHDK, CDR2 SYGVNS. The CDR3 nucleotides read TGTGCCAGCAGTGATTCTTTCGGGGTCGGCTCCGGACATGAGCAGTTCTTC. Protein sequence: CASSDSFGVGSGHEQFF.

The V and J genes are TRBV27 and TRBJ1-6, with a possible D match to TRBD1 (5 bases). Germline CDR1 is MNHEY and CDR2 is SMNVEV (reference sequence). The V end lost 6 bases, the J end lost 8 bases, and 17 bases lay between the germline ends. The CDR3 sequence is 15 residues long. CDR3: CASRLTGSRDSPLHF. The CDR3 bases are TGTGCCAGCAGACTTACCGGGTCCAGGGATTCACCCCTCCACTTT.

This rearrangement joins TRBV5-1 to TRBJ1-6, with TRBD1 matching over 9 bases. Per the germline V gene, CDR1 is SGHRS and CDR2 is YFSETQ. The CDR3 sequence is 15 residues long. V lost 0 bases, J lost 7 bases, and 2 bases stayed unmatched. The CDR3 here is CASSLVGTGNSPLHF. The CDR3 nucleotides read TGCGCCAGCAGCTTGGTTGGGACAGGGAATTCACCCCTCCACTTT.

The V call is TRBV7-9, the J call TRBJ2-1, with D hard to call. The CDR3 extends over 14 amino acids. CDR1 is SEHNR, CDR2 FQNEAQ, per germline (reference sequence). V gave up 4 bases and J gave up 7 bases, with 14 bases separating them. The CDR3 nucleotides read TGTGCCAGCAGCTCCGGACCTCTAGGGAATGAGCAGTTCTTC. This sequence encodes CASSSGPLGNEQFF.

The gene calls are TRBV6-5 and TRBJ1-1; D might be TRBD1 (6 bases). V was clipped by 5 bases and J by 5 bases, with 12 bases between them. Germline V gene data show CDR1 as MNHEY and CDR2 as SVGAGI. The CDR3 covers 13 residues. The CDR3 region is CASSQQGWTEAFF. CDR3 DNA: TGTGCCAGCAGTCAACAGGGTTGGACTGAAGCTTTCTTT.

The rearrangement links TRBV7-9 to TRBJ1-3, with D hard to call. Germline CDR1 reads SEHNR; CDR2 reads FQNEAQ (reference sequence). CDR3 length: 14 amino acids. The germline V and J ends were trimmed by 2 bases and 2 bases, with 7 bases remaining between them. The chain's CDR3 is CASSLLRPGNTIYF. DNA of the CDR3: TGTGCCAGCAGCTTACTTCGGCCTGGAAACACCATATATTTT.

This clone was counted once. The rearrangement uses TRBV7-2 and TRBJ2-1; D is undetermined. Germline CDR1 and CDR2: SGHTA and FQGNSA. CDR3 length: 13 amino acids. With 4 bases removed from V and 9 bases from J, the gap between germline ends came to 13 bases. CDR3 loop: CASSSAGSIEQFF. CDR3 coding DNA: TGTGCCAGCAGCTCCGCTGGGTCTATTGAGCAGTTCTTC.

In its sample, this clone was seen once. In DNA, the CDR3 is TGTGCCAGCAGCACGGCTAACCAAGAGACCCAGTACTTC. Translation gives CASSTANQETQYF. The gene calls are TRBV28 and TRBJ2-5, with D unresolved. Germline-derived CDR1 and CDR2 are MDHEN and SYDVKM. With 6 bases removed from V and 0 bases from J, the gap between germline ends came to 8 bases. CDR3 length: 13 residues.

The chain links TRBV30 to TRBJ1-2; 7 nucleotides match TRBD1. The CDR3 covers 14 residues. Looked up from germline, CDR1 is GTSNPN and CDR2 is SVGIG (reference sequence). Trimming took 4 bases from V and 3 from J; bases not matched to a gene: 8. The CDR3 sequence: CAWIGGRGDYGYTF. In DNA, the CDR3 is TGTGCCTGGATAGGGGGCAGGGGGGACTATGGCTACACCTTC.

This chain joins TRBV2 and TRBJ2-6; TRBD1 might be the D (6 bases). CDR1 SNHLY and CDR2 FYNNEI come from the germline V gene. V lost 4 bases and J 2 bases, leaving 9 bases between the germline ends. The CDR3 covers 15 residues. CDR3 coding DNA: TGTGCCAGCAGTGCAGGGGTCCCTGGGGCCAACGTCCTGACTTTC. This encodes CASSAGVPGANVLTF.

CDR3 residues: CSAMTGQGTEAFF. DNA for the CDR3: TGCAGCGCGATGACTGGTCAGGGGACTGAAGCTTTCTTT. This rearrangement joins TRBV29-1 to TRBJ1-1; the D gene is possibly TRBD1 (6 bases). CDR3 length: 13 amino acids. Trimming removed 7 bases at V and 5 bases at J, with 17 bases between. Germline-derived CDR1 and CDR2 are SQVTM and ANQGSEA.

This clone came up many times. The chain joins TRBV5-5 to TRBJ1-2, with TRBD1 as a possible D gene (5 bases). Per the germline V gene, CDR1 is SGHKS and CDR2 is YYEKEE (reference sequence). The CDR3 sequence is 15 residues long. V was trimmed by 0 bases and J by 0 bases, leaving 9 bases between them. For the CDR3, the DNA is TGTGCCAGCAGCTTGGCCGACAGAACTAACTATGGCTACACCTTC. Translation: CASSLADRTNYGYTF.

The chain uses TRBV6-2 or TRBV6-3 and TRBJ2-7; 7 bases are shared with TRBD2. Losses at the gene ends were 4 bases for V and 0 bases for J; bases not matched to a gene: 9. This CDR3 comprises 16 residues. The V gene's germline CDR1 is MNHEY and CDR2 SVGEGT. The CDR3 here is CASSSPRQRGSYEQYF. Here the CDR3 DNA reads TGTGCCAGCAGTTCCCCTCGCCAGCGGGGCTCCTACGAGCAGTACTTC.

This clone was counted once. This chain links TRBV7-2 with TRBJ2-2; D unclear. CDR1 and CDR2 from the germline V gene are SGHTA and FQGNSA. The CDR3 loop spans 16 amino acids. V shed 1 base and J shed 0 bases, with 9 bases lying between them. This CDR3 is CASSLDFRANTGELFF. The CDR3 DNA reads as TGTGCCAGCAGCTTAGACTTCCGCGCGAACACCGGGGAGCTGTTTTTT.

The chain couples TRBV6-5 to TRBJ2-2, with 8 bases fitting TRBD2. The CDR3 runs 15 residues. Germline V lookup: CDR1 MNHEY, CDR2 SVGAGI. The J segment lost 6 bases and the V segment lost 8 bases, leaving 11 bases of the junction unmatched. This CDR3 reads CASRPSGGQAGELFF. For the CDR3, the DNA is TGTGCCAGCCGCCCTTCGGGGGGGCAGGCCGGGGAGCTGTTTTTT.

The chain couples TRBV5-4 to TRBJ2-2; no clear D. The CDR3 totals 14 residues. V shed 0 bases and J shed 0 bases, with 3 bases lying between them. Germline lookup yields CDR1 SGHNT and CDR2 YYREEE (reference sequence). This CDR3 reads CASSLESNTGELFF. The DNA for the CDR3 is TGTGCCAGCAGCTTGGAGTCGAACACCGGGGAGCTGTTTTTT.

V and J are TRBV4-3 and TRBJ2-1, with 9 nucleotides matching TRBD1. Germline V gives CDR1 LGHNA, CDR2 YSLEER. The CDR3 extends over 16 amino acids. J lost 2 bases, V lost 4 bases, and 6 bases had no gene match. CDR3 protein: CASSPGGTGTYNEQFF. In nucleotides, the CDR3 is TGCGCCAGCAGCCCCGGAGGGACAGGGACCTACAATGAGCAGTTCTTC.

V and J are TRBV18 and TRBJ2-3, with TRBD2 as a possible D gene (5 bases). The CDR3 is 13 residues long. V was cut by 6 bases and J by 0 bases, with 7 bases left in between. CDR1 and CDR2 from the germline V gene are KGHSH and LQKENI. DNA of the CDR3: TGTGCCAGCTCGCGGGTTAGCACAGATACGCAGTATTTT. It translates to CASSRVSTDTQYF.

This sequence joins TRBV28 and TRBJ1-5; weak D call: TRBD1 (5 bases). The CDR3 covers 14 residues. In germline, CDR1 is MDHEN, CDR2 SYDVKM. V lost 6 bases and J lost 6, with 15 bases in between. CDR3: CASSLYRRTQPQHF. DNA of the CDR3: TGTGCCAGCAGCCTATACAGGAGGACTCAGCCCCAGCATTTT.

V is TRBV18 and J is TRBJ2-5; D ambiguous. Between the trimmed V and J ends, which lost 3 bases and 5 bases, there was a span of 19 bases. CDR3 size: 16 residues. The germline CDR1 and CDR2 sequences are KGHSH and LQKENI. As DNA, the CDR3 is TGTGCCAGCTCACCGCCCGCCATGAAGGCCGTGGAGACCCAGTACTTC. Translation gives CASSPPAMKAVETQYF.

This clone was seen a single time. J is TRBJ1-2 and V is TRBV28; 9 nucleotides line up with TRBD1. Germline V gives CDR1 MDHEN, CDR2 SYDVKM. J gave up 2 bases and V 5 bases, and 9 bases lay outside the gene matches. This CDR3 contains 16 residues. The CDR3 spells CASSPYAGTGNYGYTF. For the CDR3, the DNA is TGTGCCAGCAGTCCATACGCCGGGACAGGGAACTATGGCTACACCTTC.

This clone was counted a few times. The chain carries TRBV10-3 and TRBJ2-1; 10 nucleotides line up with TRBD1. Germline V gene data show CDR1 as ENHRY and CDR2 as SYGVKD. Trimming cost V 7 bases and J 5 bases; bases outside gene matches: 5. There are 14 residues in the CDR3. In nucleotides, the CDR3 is TGTGCCATCATGGGACAGGGGTCTCACAATGAGCAGTTCTTC. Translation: CAIMGQGSHNEQFF.

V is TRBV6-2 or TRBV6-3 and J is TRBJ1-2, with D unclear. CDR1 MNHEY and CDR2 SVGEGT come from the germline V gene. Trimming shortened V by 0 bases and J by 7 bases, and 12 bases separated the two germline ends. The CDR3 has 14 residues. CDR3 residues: CASSYSSGFVGYTF. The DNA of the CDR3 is TGTGCCAGCAGTTACTCGTCCGGGTTCGTTGGCTACACCTTC.

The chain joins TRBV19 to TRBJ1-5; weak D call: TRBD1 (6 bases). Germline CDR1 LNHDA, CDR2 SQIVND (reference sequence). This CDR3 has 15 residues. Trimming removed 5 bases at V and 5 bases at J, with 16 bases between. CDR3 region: CASSPPPQGDQPQHF. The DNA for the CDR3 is TGTGCCAGTAGTCCCCCGCCACAGGGTGATCAGCCCCAGCATTTT.

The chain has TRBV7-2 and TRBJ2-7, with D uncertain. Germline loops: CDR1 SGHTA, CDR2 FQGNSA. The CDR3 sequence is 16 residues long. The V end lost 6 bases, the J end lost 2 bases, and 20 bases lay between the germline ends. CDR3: CASRLSDTIHTYEQYF. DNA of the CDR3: TGTGCCAGCAGGCTAAGCGACACTATTCACACCTACGAGCAGTACTTC.